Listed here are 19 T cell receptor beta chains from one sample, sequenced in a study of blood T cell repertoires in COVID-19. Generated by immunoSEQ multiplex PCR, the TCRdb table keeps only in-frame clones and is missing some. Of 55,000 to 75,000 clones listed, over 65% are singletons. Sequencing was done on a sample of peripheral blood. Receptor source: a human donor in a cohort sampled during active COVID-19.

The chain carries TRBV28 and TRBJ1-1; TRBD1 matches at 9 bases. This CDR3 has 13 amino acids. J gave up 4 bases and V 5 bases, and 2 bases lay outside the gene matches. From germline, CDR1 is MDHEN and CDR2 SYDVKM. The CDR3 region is CASSGTGITEAFF. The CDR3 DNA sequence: TGTGCCAGCAGTGGGACAGGGATCACTGAAGCTTTCTTT.

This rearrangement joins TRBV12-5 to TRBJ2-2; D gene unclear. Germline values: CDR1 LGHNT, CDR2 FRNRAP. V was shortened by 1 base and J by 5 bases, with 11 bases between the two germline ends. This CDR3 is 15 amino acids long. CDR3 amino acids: CASGLGRSETGELFF. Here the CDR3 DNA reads TGTGCTAGTGGTTTGGGACGGTCGGAGACCGGGGAGCTGTTTTTT.

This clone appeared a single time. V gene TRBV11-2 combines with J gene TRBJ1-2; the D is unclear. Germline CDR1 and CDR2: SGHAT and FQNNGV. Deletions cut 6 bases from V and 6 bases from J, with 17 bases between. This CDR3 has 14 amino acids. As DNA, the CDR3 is TGTGCCAGCAGTCAAAATAGGTTGGGAGATGGCTACACCTTC. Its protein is CASSQNRLGDGYTF.

DNA for the CDR3: TGCGCCAGCAGCACTGGGACAGGTGGTCCCCGTACGCAGTATTTT. Translated, it gives CASSTGTGGPRTQYF. The chain is built from TRBV5-1 and TRBJ2-3, with 8 bases fitting TRBD1. The CDR3 runs 15 residues. The V gene end was trimmed by 4 bases and the J gene end by 8 bases; junction bases not matched to a gene: 12. Per the germline V gene, CDR1 is SGHRS and CDR2 is YFSETQ.

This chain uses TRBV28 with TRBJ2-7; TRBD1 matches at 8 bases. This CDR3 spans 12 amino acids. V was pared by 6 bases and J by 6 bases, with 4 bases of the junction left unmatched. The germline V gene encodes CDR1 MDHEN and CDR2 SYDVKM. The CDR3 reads CASSSGGLEQYF. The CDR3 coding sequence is TGTGCCAGCAGCTCAGGGGGCCTCGAGCAGTACTTC.

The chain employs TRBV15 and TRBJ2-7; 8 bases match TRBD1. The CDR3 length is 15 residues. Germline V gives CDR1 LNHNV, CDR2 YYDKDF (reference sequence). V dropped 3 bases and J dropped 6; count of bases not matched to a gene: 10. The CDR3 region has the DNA TGTGCCACCAGCAGGAGTCAGGGGGCTCGGAGCGAGCAGTACTTC. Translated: CATSRSQGARSEQYF.

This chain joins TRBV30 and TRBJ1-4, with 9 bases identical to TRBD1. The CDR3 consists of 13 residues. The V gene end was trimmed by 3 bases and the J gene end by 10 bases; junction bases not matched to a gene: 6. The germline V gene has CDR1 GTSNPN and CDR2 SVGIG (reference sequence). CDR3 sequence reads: CAWSGDRVGKLFF. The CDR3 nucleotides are TGTGCCTGGAGCGGGGACAGGGTTGGAAAACTGTTTTTT.

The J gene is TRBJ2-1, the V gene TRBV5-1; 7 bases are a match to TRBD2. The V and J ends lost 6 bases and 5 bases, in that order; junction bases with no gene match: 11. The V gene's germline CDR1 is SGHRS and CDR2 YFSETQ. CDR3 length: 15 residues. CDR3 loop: CASTVSGTRDNEQFF. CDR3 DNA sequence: TGCGCCAGCACCGTCAGCGGGACTCGAGACAATGAGCAGTTCTTC. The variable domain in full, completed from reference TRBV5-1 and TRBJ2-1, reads KAGVTQTPRYLIKTRGQQVTLSCSPISGHRSVSWYQQTPGQGLQFLFEYFSETQRNKGNFPGRFSGRQFSNSRSEMNVSTLELGDSALYLCASTVSGTRDNEQFFGPGTRLTVL.

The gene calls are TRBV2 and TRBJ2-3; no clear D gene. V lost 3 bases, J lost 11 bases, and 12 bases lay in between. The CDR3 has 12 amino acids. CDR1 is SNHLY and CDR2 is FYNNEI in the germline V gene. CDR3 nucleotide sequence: TGTGCCAGCAGTGAGGCTAGTTACGGGCAGTATTTT. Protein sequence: CASSEASYGQYF.

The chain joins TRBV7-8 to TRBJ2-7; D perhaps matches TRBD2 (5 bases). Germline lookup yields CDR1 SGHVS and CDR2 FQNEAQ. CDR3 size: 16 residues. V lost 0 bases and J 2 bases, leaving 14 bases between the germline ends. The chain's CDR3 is CASSLAWRAQPYEQYF. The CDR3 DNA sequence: TGTGCCAGCAGCTTAGCCTGGCGGGCCCAACCCTACGAGCAGTACTTC.

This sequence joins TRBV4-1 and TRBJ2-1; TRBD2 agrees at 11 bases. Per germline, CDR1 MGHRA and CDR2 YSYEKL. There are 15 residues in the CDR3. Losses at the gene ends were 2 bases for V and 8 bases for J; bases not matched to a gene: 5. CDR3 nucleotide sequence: TGCGCCAGCAGCCAAACCGGGACTAGCGGTGATGAGCAGTTCTTC. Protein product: CASSQTGTSGDEQFF.

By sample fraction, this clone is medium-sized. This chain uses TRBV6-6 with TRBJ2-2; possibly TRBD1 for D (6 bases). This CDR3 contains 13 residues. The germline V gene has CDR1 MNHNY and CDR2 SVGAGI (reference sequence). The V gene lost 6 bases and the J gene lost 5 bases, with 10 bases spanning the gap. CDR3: CASRTGLTGELFF. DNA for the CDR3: TGTGCCAGCAGAACAGGGTTGACCGGGGAGCTGTTTTTT.

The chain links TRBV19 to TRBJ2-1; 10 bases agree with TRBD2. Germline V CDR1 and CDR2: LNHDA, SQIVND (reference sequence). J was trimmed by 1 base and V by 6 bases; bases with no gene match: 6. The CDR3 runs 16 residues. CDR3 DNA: TGTGCCAGTAGAACGAGCGGGAGGGGTTCCTACAATGAGCAGTTCTTC. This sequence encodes CASRTSGRGSYNEQFF.

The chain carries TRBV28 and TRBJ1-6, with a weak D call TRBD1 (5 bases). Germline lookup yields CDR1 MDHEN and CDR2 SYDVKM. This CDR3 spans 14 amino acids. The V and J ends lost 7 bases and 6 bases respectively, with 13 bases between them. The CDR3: CASTRTWSNSPLHF. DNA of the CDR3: TGTGCCAGCACTCGGACATGGTCTAATTCACCCCTCCACTTT.

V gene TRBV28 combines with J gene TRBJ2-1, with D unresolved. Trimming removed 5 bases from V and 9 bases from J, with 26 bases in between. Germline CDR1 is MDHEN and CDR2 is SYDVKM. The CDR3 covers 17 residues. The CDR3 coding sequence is TGTGCCAGCAGTGGTCTCGGGTACGCTCCCGCAATTAGTGAGCAGTTCTTC. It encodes CASSGLGYAPAISEQFF. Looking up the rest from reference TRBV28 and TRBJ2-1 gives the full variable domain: DVKVTQSSRYLVKRTGEKVFLECVQDMDHENMFWYRQDPGLGLRLIYFSYDVKMKEKGDIPEGYSVSREKKERFSLILESASTNQTSMYLCASSGLGYAPAISEQFFGPGTRLTVL.

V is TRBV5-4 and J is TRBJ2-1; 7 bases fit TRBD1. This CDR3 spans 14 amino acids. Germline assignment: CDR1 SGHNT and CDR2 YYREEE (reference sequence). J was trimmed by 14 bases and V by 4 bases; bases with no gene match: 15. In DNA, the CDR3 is TGTGCCAGCAGCCCGAATTTCATGACAGGGTGGGAGTTCTTC. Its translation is CASSPNFMTGWEFF.

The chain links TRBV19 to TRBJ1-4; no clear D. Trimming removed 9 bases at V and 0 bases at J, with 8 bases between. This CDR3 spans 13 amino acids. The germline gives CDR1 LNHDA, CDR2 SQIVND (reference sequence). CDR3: CASATATNEKLFF. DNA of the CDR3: TGTGCCAGCGCAACAGCAACTAATGAAAAACTGTTTTTT.

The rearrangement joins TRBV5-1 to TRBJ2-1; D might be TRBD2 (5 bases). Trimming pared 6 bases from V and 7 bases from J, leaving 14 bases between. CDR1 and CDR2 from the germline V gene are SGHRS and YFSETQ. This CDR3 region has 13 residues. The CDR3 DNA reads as TGCGCCAGCACGAGCAGGCCGGGGAATGAGCAGTTCTTC. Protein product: CASTSRPGNEQFF.

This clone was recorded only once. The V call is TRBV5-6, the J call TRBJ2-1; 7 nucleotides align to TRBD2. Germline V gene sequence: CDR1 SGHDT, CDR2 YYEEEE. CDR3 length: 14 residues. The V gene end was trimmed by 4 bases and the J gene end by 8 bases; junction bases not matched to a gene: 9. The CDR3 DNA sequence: TGTGCCAGCAGCGGGACTATATCCCCCCATGAGCAGTTCTTC. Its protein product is CASSGTISPHEQFF. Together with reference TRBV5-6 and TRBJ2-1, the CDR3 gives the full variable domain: DAGVTQSPTHLIKTRGQQVTLRCSPKSGHDTVSWYQQALGQGPQFIFQYYEEEERQRGNFPDRFSGHQFPNYSSELNVNALLLGDSALYLCASSGTISPHEQFFGPGTRLTVL.